The following is a T cell receptor beta chain sequence with its context. What it binds is not known. The sort gate was single viable CD3+CD4+CD8-CD45RO+ cells for memory CD4+ T cells. The entry originates in a study of memory CD4+ T cells and cytomegalovirus serostatus. Study as a whole: Of the healthy Belgian adults, several were CMV seropositive and about 24 seronegative.

The germline V gene has CDR1 SGHDT and CDR2 YYEEEE. V was clipped by 1 base and J by 2 bases, with 12 bases between them. CDR3 length: 15 residues. Notes on the study in general: CD4+ memory repertoires contained about two fifths of the roughly 160 reported CMV TCRbeta sequences.

Clones were read by immunoSEQ multiplex PCR, and TCRdb kept only the in-frame ones, dropping some. The data contain approximately 47,000 clones, around 78% of them singletons. The origin of this receptor is an adult in good health and CMV-seronegative. Sequences were obtained from memory CD4+ T cells from blood. The chain is built from TRBV5-6 and TRBJ1-2, with D uncertain. The CDR3, as DNA: TGTGCCAGCAGCTTGCCGGAAAGGGCGAACTATGGCTACACCTTC. This gives the protein CASSLPERANYGYTF. Full variable domain (missing parts from reference TRBV5-6 and TRBJ1-2): DAGVTQSPTHLIKTRGQQVTLRCSPKSGHDTVSWYQQALGQGPQFIFQYYEEEERQRGNFPDRFSGHQFPNYSSELNVNALLLGDSALYLCASSLPERANYGYTFGSGTRLTVV.